The rows below give T cell receptor beta chains drawn from one sample of a study of blood T cell repertoires in COVID-19. Produced via immunoSEQ multiplex PCR; TCRdb's table is partial and in-frame only. The profile shows 150,000 to 200,000 clones, roughly four fifths of them singletons. Sequenced sample: peripheral blood. All receptors come from a human donor in a cohort sampled during active COVID-19. Both conserved end residues are part of each CDR3. D genes are given only for firm matches. Clone size is given for some rows only: seen once, a few or many times, or a class if the clone is expanded.

v_call: TRBV5-4
cdr3_length: 13
d_call: TRBD1
clone_size: NA
j_call: TRBJ1-2
cdr3_aa: CASSSGTGVGYTF
cdr3_nt: TGTGCCAGCAGCTCGGGGACAGGGGTTGGCTACACCTTC

v_call: TRBV27
cdr3_length: 17
d_call: NA
clone_size: NA
j_call: TRBJ1-5
cdr3_aa: CASSSRGVGAINQPQHF
cdr3_nt: TGTGCCAGCAGCTCCCGGGGGGTGGGGGCGATTAATCAGCCCCAGCATTTT

v_call: TRBV28
cdr3_length: 15
d_call: NA
clone_size: few
j_call: TRBJ1-2
cdr3_aa: CASSQNRRMGYGYTF
cdr3_nt: TGTGCCAGCAGTCAAAACAGGCGGATGGGCTATGGCTACACCTTC

v_call: TRBV5-1
cdr3_length: 12
d_call: NA
clone_size: NA
j_call: TRBJ2-7
cdr3_aa: CASSRQSSEQYF
cdr3_nt: TGCGCCAGCAGCCGACAGAGCTCCGAGCAGTACTTC

v_call: TRBV7-9
cdr3_length: 16
d_call: TRBD2
clone_size: NA
j_call: TRBJ2-1
cdr3_aa: CASSLSDGGTYNEQFF
cdr3_nt: TGTGCCAGCAGCTTATCGGACGGGGGGACCTACAATGAGCAGTTCTTC

v_call: TRBV30
cdr3_length: 15
d_call: TRBD2
clone_size: NA
j_call: TRBJ2-2
cdr3_aa: CAWNLAGPNTGELFF
cdr3_nt: TGTGCCTGGAACCTAGCGGGTCCGAACACCGGGGAGCTGTTTTTT

v_call: TRBV28
cdr3_length: 14
d_call: TRBD1
clone_size: NA
j_call: TRBJ2-7
cdr3_aa: CASSLPGQGYEQYF
cdr3_nt: TGTGCCAGCAGTTTACCCGGACAGGGCTACGAGCAGTACTTC

v_call: TRBV30
cdr3_length: 13
d_call: TRBD1
clone_size: NA
j_call: TRBJ1-5
cdr3_aa: CAWSEGQGQPQHF
cdr3_nt: TGTGCCTGGAGTGAGGGACAGGGCCAGCCCCAGCATTTT

v_call: TRBV4-3
cdr3_length: 15
d_call: TRBD1
clone_size: NA
j_call: TRBJ1-6
cdr3_aa: CASSQGGDRNSPLHF
cdr3_nt: TGCGCCAGCAGCCAAGGGGGGGACAGAAATTCACCCCTCCACTTT

v_call: TRBV5-5
cdr3_length: 14
d_call: NA
clone_size: NA
j_call: TRBJ2-2
cdr3_aa: CASSRITGTGELFF
cdr3_nt: TGTGCCAGCAGTCGTATTACAGGGACCGGGGAGCTGTTTTTT

v_call: TRBV6-6
cdr3_length: 16
d_call: TRBD2
clone_size: NA
j_call: TRBJ2-5
cdr3_aa: CASSYQVAGIDETQYF
cdr3_nt: TGTGCCAGCAGTTACCAGGTAGCGGGGATTGACGAGACCCAGTACTTC

v_call: TRBV25-1
cdr3_length: 14
d_call: NA
clone_size: NA
j_call: TRBJ1-2
cdr3_aa: CASSGRERDYGYTF
cdr3_nt: TGTGCCAGCAGTGGCCGGGAACGCGACTATGGCTACACCTTC